The 15 T cell receptor beta chains presented below share a single source sample, sequenced in a study of identical twins. Each CDR3 protein gets one entry after TCRdb re-called the 5' RACE reads with MiXCR. This sample has 600,000 to 850,000 distinct CDR3 sequences; 18% occur once, and the top ten carry roughly 14%. These data are also associated with another study on T cells expressing NK-cell markers.

The source material was PBMCs. Receptors were obtained from a woman between 18 and 29 years old in good health.

J is TRBJ2-1 and V is TRBV12-3 or TRBV12-4; 13 nucleotides agree with TRBD2. Trimming removed 5 bases from V and 15 bases from J; junction bases left unmatched: 10. The CDR3 runs to 14 residues. CDR3 protein: CASSRTGLAGVPFF. The DNA of the CDR3 is TGTGCCAGCAGTCGAACCGGACTAGCGGGGGTTCCGTTCTTC.

This clonotype has a count of ten or more. The chain recombines TRBV12-3 or TRBV12-4 with TRBJ1-4, with 7 bases aligning to TRBD1. CDR3 size: 14 residues. The ends lost 3 bases at V and 4 bases at J; junction bases unmatched: 2. The CDR3 sequence: CASSLGTVNEKLFF. The CDR3 bases are TGTGCCAGCAGTTTGGGGACAGTTAATGAAAAACTGTTTTTT.

The CDR3 DNA reads TGCGCCAGCAGCTTGAACGGTTTCGATCAGCCCCAGCATTTT. Translated: CASSLNGFDQPQHF. The rearrangement joins TRBV5-1 to TRBJ1-5, with D unresolved. The CDR3 runs 14 residues. V was clipped by 1 base and J by 5 bases, with 10 bases between them. The germline gives CDR1 SGHRS, CDR2 YFSETQ.

The CDR3 coding sequence is TGCGCCAGCAGCAGAGCCCGGGACTACACCTACGAGCAGTACTTC. It is translated as CASSRARDYTYEQYF. The V call is TRBV4-3, the J call TRBJ2-7; 7 bases match TRBD2. Germline CDR1 reads LGHNA; CDR2 reads YSLEER. J gave up 2 bases and V 5 bases, and 9 bases lay outside the gene matches. This CDR3 comprises 15 residues.

This chain uses TRBV11-2 with TRBJ2-3; the match to TRBD1 covers 7 bases. Looked up from germline, CDR1 is SGHAT and CDR2 is FQNNGV. J was trimmed by 4 bases and V by 5 bases; bases with no gene match: 9. The CDR3 has 15 amino acids. Here the CDR3 DNA reads TGTGCCAGCAGCGCCTTACAGGGGTTGGCAGATACGCAGTATTTT. Its protein product is CASSALQGLADTQYF.

This clonotype was seen more than once but under ten times. The J gene is TRBJ2-1, the V gene TRBV4-2; 9 bases map to TRBD2. CDR3 size: 16 residues. Germline V gene data show CDR1 as LGHNA and CDR2 as YNFKEQ. Unmatched junction bases numbered 11, after V lost 1 base and J lost 10 bases. The CDR3: CASSQGGAGGGWEQFF. The CDR3 DNA is TGTGCCAGCAGCCAAGGAGGGGCGGGAGGGGGATGGGAGCAGTTCTTC.

V and J are TRBV20-1 and TRBJ1-1; the D gene is possibly TRBD1 (5 bases). The V and J ends lost 2 bases and 5 bases respectively, with 15 bases between them. This CDR3 comprises 14 residues. Germline V gene sequence: CDR1 DFQATT, CDR2 SNEGSKA (reference sequence). Written as DNA, the CDR3 is TGCAGTGCTAGACCCGCCCAGGGTAGTACTGAAGCTTTCTTT. It translates to CSARPAQGSTEAFF.

The rearrangement uses TRBV29-1 and TRBJ2-1; D may be TRBD2 (6 bases). The ends were cut back, 7 bases at V and 4 bases at J, with 14 bases in the middle. Germline V CDR1 and CDR2: SQVTM, ANQGSEA. The CDR3 is 13 amino acids. DNA for the CDR3: TGCAGCGGCGCTGGCAGCGGGTACAATGAGCAGTTCTTC. This codes for CSGAGSGYNEQFF.

The chain carries TRBV24-1 and TRBJ2-1; maybe TRBD2 (5 bases). The germline gives CDR1 KGHDR, CDR2 SFDVKD. Trimming took off 10 bases at V and 7 bases at J, with 22 bases between the two ends. The CDR3 is 15 amino acids. DNA of the CDR3: TGTGCCACTAGCGACACCAAAACGGGGAAAAATGAGCAGTTCTTC. The encoded protein is CATSDTKTGKNEQFF.

The genes are TRBV6-2 or TRBV6-3 and TRBJ1-2; D might be TRBD1 (6 bases). V was clipped by 7 bases and J by 4 bases, with 13 bases between them. The CDR3 covers 13 residues. Germline V gene lookup returns CDR1 MNHEY and CDR2 SVGEGT. The CDR3 loop is CASTDRKSYGYTF. The DNA for the CDR3 is TGTGCCAGCACCGACAGGAAAAGCTATGGCTACACCTTC.

The chain links TRBV5-1 to TRBJ2-1; D may correspond to TRBD1 or TRBD2 (6 bases each). The CDR3 spans 16 residues. Looked up from germline, CDR1 is SGHRS and CDR2 is YFSETQ. V was trimmed by 3 bases and J by 5 bases, leaving 18 bases between them. This CDR3 is CASSSAVGGAHNEQFF. The CDR3 DNA reads as TGCGCCAGCAGCTCCGCAGTCGGGGGCGCGCACAATGAGCAGTTCTTC.

The rearrangement uses TRBV5-1 and TRBJ2-7, with 8 bases that match TRBD2. CDR3 size: 15 residues. Germline CDR1 reads SGHRS; CDR2 reads YFSETQ. Germline trimming cut 4 bases from V and 6 bases from J; bases unmatched to any gene: 12. The CDR3 sequence: CASSPPGLVRAEQYF. CDR3 nucleotide sequence: TGCGCCAGCAGCCCCCCGGGACTAGTAAGGGCCGAGCAGTACTTC.

This clonotype was detected only a few times. The chain combines TRBV7-2 with TRBJ1-2, with TRBD1 matching 7 bases. The V segment lost 1 base and the J segment 4 bases; nucleotides outside the gene matches: 9. Germline-derived CDR1 and CDR2 are SGHTA and FQGNSA. This CDR3 contains 16 residues. This CDR3 is CASSLVGDRLFYGYTF. For the CDR3, the DNA is TGTGCCAGCAGCTTAGTCGGGGACAGACTGTTCTATGGCTACACCTTC.

This clonotype was observed a handful of times. The chain employs TRBV10-3 and TRBJ2-1; D is unresolved. The CDR3 has 14 amino acids. The ends were cut back, 3 bases at V and 7 bases at J, with 13 bases in the middle. From germline, CDR1 is ENHRY and CDR2 SYGVKD. The CDR3 DNA is TGTGCCATCAGTGACGTTGGGTTGGGAAATGAGCAGTTCTTC. Amino acids: CAISDVGLGNEQFF.

This clonotype has just a few counts. The V and J genes are TRBV7-9 and TRBJ2-5, with D tentatively TRBD2 (6 bases). The CDR3 contains 16 residues. V was shortened by 3 bases and J by 3 bases, with 17 bases between the two germline ends. From germline, CDR1 is SEHNR and CDR2 FQNEAQ (reference sequence). CDR3 DNA: TGTGCCAGCAGCTTCATTCCGAGACTAGATAAAGAGACCCAGTACTTC. It codes for CASSFIPRLDKETQYF.